These 25 T cell receptor beta chains share one sample of origin, sequenced in a study of blood T cell repertoires in COVID-19. The protocol was immunoSEQ multiplex PCR, while the TCRdb copy is restricted to in-frame clones and leaves out a portion. Of 350,000 or so clones listed, over 85% are singletons. The sample taken for sequencing was peripheral blood. The receptors stem from a woman aged 55-69 years with COVID-19, enrolled during active disease.

V is TRBV5-6 and J is TRBJ1-4; 9 bases fit TRBD1. Germline CDR1 reads SGHDT; CDR2 reads YYEEEE. This CDR3 comprises 17 residues. The V gene end was trimmed by 4 bases and the J gene end by 8 bases; junction bases not matched to a gene: 15. CDR3 protein: CASSRIAGQGVREKLFF. CDR3 coding DNA: TGTGCCAGCAGCCGGATTGCGGGACAGGGAGTGCGAGAAAAACTGTTTTTT.

This chain uses TRBV14 with TRBJ1-1, with no clear D. The V gene's germline CDR1 is SGHDN and CDR2 FVKESK. The CDR3 consists of 15 residues. The ends were cut back, 1 base at V and 3 bases at J, with 12 bases in the middle. The CDR3 nucleotides are TGTGCCAGCAGCCAAGCAGGTCGGAGGGACACTGAAGCTTTCTTT. Its translation is CASSQAGRRDTEAFF.

This chain uses TRBV7-9 with TRBJ1-5; unclear D gene. Per the germline V gene, CDR1 is SEHNR and CDR2 is FQNEAQ (reference sequence). Trimming stripped 3 bases from V and 0 bases from J, with 6 bases between. CDR3 length: 14 residues. The CDR3 coding sequence is TGTGCCAGCAGCTTCGGGAATAGCAATCAGCCCCAGCATTTT. Protein: CASSFGNSNQPQHF. Looking up the rest from reference TRBV7-9 and TRBJ1-5 gives the full variable domain: DTGVSQNPRHKITKRGQNVTFRCDPISEHNRLYWYRQTLGQGPEFLTYFQNEAQLEKSRLLSDRFSAERPKGSFSTLEIQRTEQGDSAMYLCASSFGNSNQPQHFGDGTRLSIL.

The chain joins TRBV23-1 to TRBJ2-6, with 8 bases aligning to TRBD1. TRBV23-1 is placed among ORFs of uncertain function. The trim removed 9 bases at V and 2 bases at J, leaving 6 bases unmatched. This CDR3 contains 15 residues. The CDR3 nucleotides read TGCGCCAGTTACGACAGGGGACCTGGGGCCAACGTCCTGACTTTC. It specifies CASYDRGPGANVLTF.

The genes are TRBV28 and TRBJ1-5, with 9 nucleotides matching TRBD1. The CDR3 sequence is 15 residues long. Germline V lookup: CDR1 MDHEN, CDR2 SYDVKM. The V gene end was trimmed by 2 bases and the J gene end by 3 bases; junction bases not matched to a gene: 2. CDR3 loop: CASSLGTGSNQPQHF. CDR3 in DNA: TGTGCCAGCAGTTTAGGGACAGGGTCCAATCAGCCCCAGCATTTT.

The V gene is TRBV10-3, the J gene TRBJ1-5, with D possibly matching TRBD1 (6 bases). This CDR3 is 13 amino acids long. Germline V gene sequence: CDR1 ENHRY, CDR2 SYGVKD. Trimming stripped 6 bases from V and 5 bases from J, with 11 bases between. The CDR3 sequence is CAIRSDSYQPQHF. Written as DNA, the CDR3 is TGTGCCATCAGGTCGGACAGTTATCAGCCCCAGCATTTT.

The chain is built from TRBV15 and TRBJ1-6; D gene unclear. The CDR3 extends over 15 amino acids. Between the trimmed V and J ends, which lost 0 bases and 7 bases, there was a span of 10 bases. Per germline, CDR1 LNHNV and CDR2 YYDKDF (reference sequence). The CDR3 DNA follows: TGTGCCACCAGCAGAGACGGGGAACGCAATTCACCCCTCCACTTT. Encoded protein: CATSRDGERNSPLHF. The full variable domain, rest sourced from reference TRBV15 and TRBJ1-6, is DAMVIQNPRYQVTQFGKPVTLSCSQTLNHNVMYWYQQKSSQAPKLLFHYYDKDFNNEADTPDNFQSRRPNTSFCFLDIRSPGLGDTAMYLCATSRDGERNSPLHFGNGTRLTVT.

The chain links TRBV10-3 to TRBJ1-1; no firm D call. From germline, CDR1 is ENHRY and CDR2 SYGVKD. Trimming took 3 bases from V and 2 from J, leaving 7 bases between them. The CDR3 runs to 13 residues. The CDR3 loop reads CAISEFQNTEAFF. The CDR3 bases are TGTGCCATCAGTGAATTTCAAAACACTGAAGCTTTCTTT.

The chain couples TRBV28 to TRBJ2-5, with 9 bases lining up with TRBD2. Looked up from germline, CDR1 is MDHEN and CDR2 is SYDVKM. CDR3 length: 14 amino acids. The junction had 4 bases not matched to a gene; V was cut back by 6 bases and J by 2 bases. CDR3 region: CASSSSGAQETQYF. The CDR3 DNA is TGTGCCAGCAGCTCTAGCGGGGCTCAAGAGACCCAGTACTTC.

The chain employs TRBV2 and TRBJ1-1, with 7 bases that match TRBD1. The CDR3 is 13 amino acids. Looked up from germline, CDR1 is SNHLY and CDR2 is FYNNEI. V shed 7 bases, J shed 3 bases, and the junction held 5 bases outside the gene matches. CDR3 DNA sequence: TGTGCCAGCATTACAGGGGTGGACACTGAAGCTTTCTTT. Protein sequence: CASITGVDTEAFF.

The rearrangement joins TRBV3-1 (or the pseudogene TRBV3-2) to TRBJ2-3; 7 bases agree with TRBD2. This CDR3 region has 15 residues. V gave up 3 bases and J gave up 0 bases; unmatched junction bases: 3. CDR1 and CDR2 from the germline V gene are LGHDT and YNNKEL (reference sequence). Written as DNA, the CDR3 is TGTGCCAGCAGCCATCTAGCGGCGAGCACAGATACGCAGTATTTT. Its protein product is CASSHLAASTDTQYF.

The genes are TRBV19 and TRBJ1-5, with D tentatively TRBD1 (5 bases). There are 14 residues in the CDR3. Germline CDR1 LNHDA, CDR2 SQIVND (reference sequence). Trimming removed 5 bases at V and 6 bases at J, with 14 bases between. The CDR3 region has the DNA TGTGCCAGTAGTCTTGCAGGGATAGGTCAGCCCCAGCATTTT. Encoded protein: CASSLAGIGQPQHF.

This chain links TRBV12-5 with TRBJ1-2; D perhaps matches TRBD1 (5 bases). Trimming left V 6 bases short and J 0 bases short, with 5 bases between. This CDR3 is built from 12 residues. Germline V gives CDR1 LGHNT, CDR2 FRNRAP. The CDR3 reads CASGQANYGYTF. The CDR3 bases are TGTGCTAGTGGACAGGCTAACTATGGCTACACCTTC.

The V call is TRBV28, the J call TRBJ2-7; D possibly corresponds to TRBD1 (6 bases). The CDR3 spans 15 residues. Trimming took 4 bases from V and 0 from J, leaving 13 bases between them. From germline, CDR1 is MDHEN and CDR2 SYDVKM. CDR3 region: CASSSPGTNSYEQYF. The CDR3 DNA sequence: TGTGCCAGCAGTTCCCCTGGGACAAACTCCTACGAGCAGTACTTC.

This clone was recorded only once. The rearrangement links TRBV11-2 to TRBJ2-1, with D possibly matching TRBD1 (5 bases). Germline CDR1 SGHAT, CDR2 FQNNGV. V dropped 2 bases and J dropped 6 bases, with 20 bases sitting between them. This CDR3 has 17 residues. The CDR3 sequence is CASSLIYGAGKVNEQFF. The DNA of the CDR3 is TGTGCCAGCAGCTTAATATACGGAGCAGGGAAGGTCAATGAGCAGTTCTTC.

The genes are TRBV6-1 and TRBJ1-1, with a tentative D call TRBD1 (6 bases). Trimming shortened V by 2 bases and J by 5 bases, and 15 bases separated the two germline ends. The CDR3 is 15 amino acids. Germline loops: CDR1 MNHNS, CDR2 SASEGT. The CDR3 loop reads CASSESPTGTTEAFF. The CDR3 DNA follows: TGTGCCAGCAGTGAATCCCCGACAGGTACGACTGAAGCTTTCTTT.

The chain carries TRBV11-2 and TRBJ1-2; 9 bases line up with TRBD1. This CDR3 spans 16 amino acids. CDR1 SGHAT and CDR2 FQNNGV come from the germline V gene. J lost 7 bases, V lost 3 bases, and 12 bases had no gene match. The CDR3 spells CASSFAPGQGIGGYTF. DNA of the CDR3: TGTGCCAGCAGCTTTGCCCCGGGACAGGGAATAGGTGGCTACACCTTC.

The rearrangement joins TRBV29-1 to TRBJ2-3, with 7 bases that match TRBD2. V gave up 6 bases and J gave up 6 bases; unmatched junction bases: 3. This CDR3 is built from 11 residues. Germline CDR1 is SQVTM and CDR2 is ANQGSEA. The CDR3, as DNA: TGCAGCGTAGCCGGGGGGGATACGCAGTATTTT. It encodes CSVAGGDTQYF.

V usage is TRBV30 and J usage is TRBJ1-1; 7 nucleotides agree with TRBD1. The CDR3 sequence is 13 residues long. The J segment lost 0 bases and the V segment lost 7 bases, leaving 5 bases of the junction unmatched. Germline V gene data show CDR1 as GTSNPN and CDR2 as SVGIG (reference sequence). This CDR3 reads CAFETGVNTEAFF. CDR3 bases: TGTGCCTTCGAAACAGGGGTGAACACTGAAGCTTTCTTT.

The chain links TRBV5-4 to TRBJ2-3; 7 bases are a match to TRBD1. CDR1 and CDR2 from the germline V gene are SGHNT and YYREEE (reference sequence). Trimming removed 3 bases from V and 3 bases from J; junction bases left unmatched: 4. The CDR3 loop spans 14 amino acids. DNA for the CDR3: TGTGCCAGCAGCTCTTACAGGGGTACAGATACGCAGTATTTT. Translated, it gives CASSSYRGTDTQYF.

The chain joins TRBV9 to TRBJ2-7, with 7 bases matching TRBD2. Germline lookup yields CDR1 SGDLS and CDR2 YYNGEE. Trimming took 0 bases from V and 6 from J; bases not matched to a gene: 3. CDR3 length equals 13 residues. CDR3 bases: TGTGCCAGCAGCGTAGAGGGAGGGACCGAGCAGTACTTC. Translating it yields CASSVEGGTEQYF.

The CDR3 sequence: CASSYSSMTDTQYF. DNA for the CDR3: TGTGCCAGCAGTTACTCGTCTATGACAGATACGCAGTATTTT. The chain joins TRBV6-5 to TRBJ2-3; D gene ambiguous. This CDR3 comprises 14 residues. Per the germline V gene, CDR1 is MNHEY and CDR2 is SVGAGI. V was shortened by 0 bases and J by 3 bases, with 7 bases between the two germline ends.

The chain carries TRBV18 and TRBJ1-5, with TRBD1 identical over 10 bases. The CDR3 has 15 amino acids. V lost 4 bases, J lost 5 bases, and 5 bases stayed unmatched. Germline V CDR1 and CDR2: KGHSH, LQKENI. CDR3: CASSRKGTGDQPQHF. Written as DNA, the CDR3 is TGTGCCAGCTCACGTAAAGGGACAGGGGATCAGCCCCAGCATTTT. Based on the CDR3 plus reference TRBV18 and TRBJ1-5, the full variable domain is NAGVMQNPRHLVRRRGQEARLRCSPMKGHSHVYWYRQLPEEGLKFMVYLQKENIIDESGMPKERFSAEFPKEGPSILRIQQVVRGDSAAYFCASSRKGTGDQPQHFGDGTRLSIL.

V and J are TRBV5-4 and TRBJ2-2; 7 bases match TRBD1. CDR3 length: 13 amino acids. Germline values: CDR1 SGHNT, CDR2 YYREEE (reference sequence). The J segment lost 6 bases and the V segment lost 5 bases, leaving 4 bases of the junction unmatched. The CDR3 region has the DNA TGTGCCAGCAGGGGGACAGTTGCCGGGGAGCTGTTTTTT. This sequence encodes CASRGTVAGELFF. Supplemented by reference TRBV5-4 and TRBJ2-2, the full variable domain reads ETGVTQSPTHLIKTRGQQVTLRCSSQSGHNTVSWYQQALGQGPQFIFQYYREEENGRGNFPPRFSGLQFPNYSSELNVNALELDDSALYLCASRGTVAGELFFGEGSRLTVL.

The gene calls are TRBV6-5 and TRBJ2-2; 8 nucleotides match TRBD2. Germline CDR1 reads MNHEY; CDR2 reads SVGAGI. The CDR3 covers 14 residues. The V segment lost 6 bases and the J segment 11 bases; nucleotides outside the gene matches: 11. CDR3 protein: CASSYTLRTSELFF. The CDR3, as DNA: TGTGCCAGCAGCTATACCCTGAGGACTAGCGAGCTGTTTTTT.